The entry below gives a single T cell receptor beta chain sequence along with its context. Its specificity is not known. The entry originates in a study of cytomegalovirus exposure and HLA in healthy donors. Looking at the study overall: Researchers previously reported finding fewer than 140 million unique TCR beta sequences from 170 million or so T cells.

With 3 bases removed from V and 4 bases from J, the gap between germline ends came to 12 bases. This CDR3 contains 15 residues. The germline gives CDR1 SEHNR, CDR2 FQNEAQ (reference sequence). Primers: 60 Vbeta forward and 13 Jbeta reverse. The protocol was immunoSEQ multiplex PCR, while the TCRdb copy is restricted to in-frame clones and leaves out a portion. The sample holds about 190,000 clones, 85% seen once. All the people who gave samples were healthy bone marrow donors. Broader study findings: The study recorded about 150 TCR beta chains that were cytomegalovirus-associated. Across donors, sequencing depth was assumed by presence/absence analyses to be roughly uniform.

Sequenced sample: PBMCs. The sequence derives from a boy younger than 10 in good health and CMV-seronegative. The chain combines TRBV7-9 with TRBJ2-2; D remains ambiguous. CDR3 nucleotides: TGTGCCAGCAGCTTCCTCTCCGGCGGCACCGGGGAGCTGTTTTTT. Translated: CASSFLSGGTGELFF.